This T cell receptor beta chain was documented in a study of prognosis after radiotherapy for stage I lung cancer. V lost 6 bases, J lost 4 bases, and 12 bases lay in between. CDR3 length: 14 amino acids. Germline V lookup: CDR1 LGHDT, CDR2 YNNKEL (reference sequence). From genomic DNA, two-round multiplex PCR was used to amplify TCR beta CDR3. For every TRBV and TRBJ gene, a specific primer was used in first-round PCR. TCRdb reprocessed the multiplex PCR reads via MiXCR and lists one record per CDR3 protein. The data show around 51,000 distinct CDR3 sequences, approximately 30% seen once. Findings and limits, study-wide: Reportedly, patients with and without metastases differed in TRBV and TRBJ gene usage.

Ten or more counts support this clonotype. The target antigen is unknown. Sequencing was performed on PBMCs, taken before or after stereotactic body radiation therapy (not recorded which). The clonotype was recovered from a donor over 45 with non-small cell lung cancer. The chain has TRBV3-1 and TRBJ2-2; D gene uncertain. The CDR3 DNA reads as TGTGCCAGCAGTCGAACCCCCTCCACCGGGGAGCTGTTTTTT. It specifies CASSRTPSTGELFF.